A selection of T cell receptor beta chains follows, all from one sample in a study of T cell repertoires in cytomegalovirus infection. TCRdb reanalysed the reads using MiXCR and keeps one entry per CDR3 protein. Found here are 380,000 or so distinct CDR3 sequences, about 35% of them singletons; the top ten hold about 13%. For these receptors, no antigen is known. The sample was cultured PBMCs, taken from culture after CMV antigen stimulation. These receptors all stem from a human donor in good health (CMV status not recorded). Some clones in this sample may be carry-over from other donors' samples. The CDR3 runs from the conserved cysteine through the conserved F or W. The D gene is left open where the match is weak. Only part of the rows carry a size: once, few, many, or a class if the clone is expanded.

CDR3nt,CDR3aa,d_gene,v_gene,abundance,j_gene
TGTGCCAGCAGTTTAGGCGTGGGCCCTAGTCGGAGCATTCAGTACTTC,CASSLGVGPSRSIQYF,-,TRBV27,few,TRBJ2-4
TGTGCCAGTTCTTCAGGTCCTAGCACAGATACGCAGTATTTT,CASSSGPSTDTQYF,-,TRBV27,few,TRBJ2-3
TGTGCCAGCAGCTCCCGGGACGCCCACCTTGGGCAGTTCTTC,CASSSRDAHLGQFF,-,TRBV7-2,few,TRBJ2-1
TGTGCCAGCAGCACCACAGAGGACACTGAAGCTTTCTTT,CASSTTEDTEAFF,-,TRBV3-1,few,TRBJ1-1
TGTGCCAGCACTAACCCGGCCCTTTCACGCCACACCTTC,CASTNPALSRHTF,-,TRBV6-1,few,TRBJ1-2
TGTGCCAGTAGTCTGGTACTAGCGGTGTACAATGAGCAGTTCTTC,CASSLVLAVYNEQFF,TRBD2,TRBV19,few,TRBJ2-1
TGTGCCAGCAGCAGGACAGGGGCGAACACCGGGGAGCTGTTTTTT,CASSRTGANTGELFF,TRBD1,TRBV28,few,TRBJ2-2
TGTGCCAGCAGTTTGACAGGGGGCTCGGCAGCAGAGACCCAGTACTTC,CASSLTGGSAAETQYF,TRBD1,TRBV11-2,few,TRBJ2-5
TGCAGTGCTAGAGTTGGGACTACTACAGATACGCAGTATTTT,CSARVGTTTDTQYF,TRBD2,TRBV20-1,-,TRBJ2-3
TGTGCCAGCAGCTTAGGCGGGACAGGGGGATTGAGGAGCAATCAGCCCCAGCATTTT,CASSLGGTGGLRSNQPQHF,TRBD1,TRBV7-8,many,TRBJ1-5
TGCGCCAGCAGCCAAGATACTTGGCAGGGTCAAGAGACCCAGTACTTC,CASSQDTWQGQETQYF,-,TRBV4-3,-,TRBJ2-5
TGTGCCAGCAGTTATTTAACGGGAGGGTACGGGGAGCTGTTTTTT,CASSYLTGGYGELFF,TRBD2,TRBV7-2,many,TRBJ2-2
TGTGCCAGCAGCCCTCTGGGACTAGCGGCTAAAGAGACCCAGTACTTC,CASSPLGLAAKETQYF,TRBD2,TRBV7-2,-,TRBJ2-5
TGTGCCAGCAGCCTGGACGGTCTAGGTGAAGCTTTCTTT,CASSLDGLGEAFF,-,TRBV9,-,TRBJ1-1
TGCGCCAGCAGCCAGGAGGACAGACTTAATGAAAAACTGTTTTTT,CASSQEDRLNEKLFF,-,TRBV4-1,-,TRBJ1-4
TGTGCCAGCAGCCCAGGCGGGGGGGCTTGGGGGACTGAAGCTTTCTTT,CASSPGGGAWGTEAFF,-,TRBV7-4,-,TRBJ1-1
TGTGCCAGCAGTCCTGGACAGATGGAGACTGAAGCTTTCTTT,CASSPGQMETEAFF,-,TRBV11-3,-,TRBJ1-1
TGTGCCAGCAGCTTCAGCCGTGGTTCCGATACGCAGTATTTT,CASSFSRGSDTQYF,-,TRBV7-2,many,TRBJ2-3
TGTGCCACCAGGCCGGGACTAGCCGGCAATGAGCAGTTCTTC,CATRPGLAGNEQFF,TRBD2,TRBV24-1,few,TRBJ2-1
TGTGCCAGCAGCCAAACCAGGACAGGGAATCGGTACGAGCAGTACTTC,CASSQTRTGNRYEQYF,TRBD1,TRBV4-1,few,TRBJ2-7
TGTGCCAGCAGTGTACACCCTAACACCGGGGAGCTGTTTTTT,CASSVHPNTGELFF,-,TRBV7-6,once,TRBJ2-2
TGTGCCAGCAGTTATCAGGGGGCTCTCTACGAGCAGTACTTC,CASSYQGALYEQYF,TRBD1,TRBV6-8,-,TRBJ2-7
TGTGCCAGTTTTAGAGGGGTTGGTGAGCAGTTCTTC,CASFRGVGEQFF,-,TRBV6-8,-,TRBJ2-1
TGCGCCAGCAGCTATGGGACTAGAGAGTTCTTC,CASSYGTREFF,TRBD2,TRBV5-1,-,TRBJ2-1
TGTGCCAGCAGCTTATCGGGCCAGCTTGGCTACACCTTC,CASSLSGQLGYTF,-,TRBV11-2,few,TRBJ1-2
TGTGCCAGCAGCTTAGCGGGACAGGGGGGAGCTTTCTTT,CASSLAGQGGAFF,TRBD1,TRBV7-8,few,TRBJ1-1
TGTGCCAGCAGCTTAAGGAGCAGTAATGAAAAACTGTTTTTT,CASSLRSSNEKLFF,-,TRBV7-6,many,TRBJ1-4
TGTGCCAGCAGCAACCCCGCGGGGAGCTTCATGAACACTGAAGCTTTCTTT,CASSNPAGSFMNTEAFF,-,TRBV7-9,few,TRBJ1-1
TGTGCCAGCAGCTTAGGGACTAGCGGCGATACGCAGTATTTT,CASSLGTSGDTQYF,TRBD2,TRBV7-2,many,TRBJ2-3
TGTGCCAGCAGTTGGCGAGGCAGGGCGAACACCGGGGAGCTGTTTTTT,CASSWRGRANTGELFF,-,TRBV27,few,TRBJ2-2
TGTGCCAGCAGCAAGGGACCAAACACTGAAGCTTTCTTT,CASSKGPNTEAFF,-,TRBV7-2,many,TRBJ1-1
TGTGCCAGCAGCCAGGAGAGGGGTGGCAATCAGCCCCAGCATTTT,CASSQERGGNQPQHF,-,TRBV4-2,few,TRBJ1-5
TGTGCCAGCAGCTTAGCGCAGGGGGAGCTGGAGACCCAGTACTTC,CASSLAQGELETQYF,TRBD1,TRBV7-6,few,TRBJ2-5
TGTGCCAGCGGGAAGGGGTACTATGGCTACACCTTC,CASGKGYYGYTF,-,TRBV11-2,few,TRBJ1-2
TGTGCTAGTGGTTCTTACCCCTTTTGGGGGGGAGGCACAGATACGCAGTATTTT,CASGSYPFWGGGTDTQYF,TRBD2,TRBV12-5,-,TRBJ2-3
TGTGCCAGCAGCTTAGGGTCTAGCGGGAACGCCGGGGAGCTGTTTTTT,CASSLGSSGNAGELFF,TRBD2,TRBV7-8,-,TRBJ2-2
TGTGCCAGCAGCCCCACCGAGACCCAGTACTTC,CASSPTETQYF,-,TRBV7-6,few,TRBJ2-5
TGCGCCAGCAGCTGGACAGGGTTATCCGCCTCATACAATGAGCAGTTCTTC,CASSWTGLSASYNEQFF,TRBD1,TRBV5-1,few,TRBJ2-1
TGTGCCAGCAGCTTATTGTCCAAACTGAACACCGGGGAGCTGTTTTTT,CASSLLSKLNTGELFF,-,TRBV5-6,few,TRBJ2-2
TGTGCCAGCAGCTTATTGGGTCGCAGTGCTAACACTGAAGCTTTCTTT,CASSLLGRSANTEAFF,-,TRBV7-2,few,TRBJ1-1